This T cell receptor beta chain comes out of a study of OX40 agonist ivuxolimab in advanced cancers. Study outcomes and limitations: Normalized T-cell clonal expansion was also low in some nonresponders. Expanded peripheral T cell antigen specificity was not determined.

Sequencing was performed with immunoSEQ multiplex PCR; in TCRdb, only in-frame clones are kept and a portion is missing. The table includes 37,000 or so clones, approximately 79% detected once. A note on this clone: The antigen is unknown.

Systemic immunosuppression or autoimmune disease history was grounds to exclude patients. The germline CDR1 and CDR2 sequences are SGHDT and YYEEEE. The CDR3 is made up of 12 amino acids. Trimming took off 8 bases at V and 6 bases at J, with 15 bases between the two ends. The sequence derives from an adult with an advanced solid tumor such as melanoma, head and neck, liver or kidney cancer. The sample here was CD4+ or CD8+ T cells sorted from blood, taken in a trial of the OX40 agonist ivuxolimab. This chain joins TRBV5-6 and TRBJ2-7, with D tentatively TRBD2 (5 bases). CDR3 sequence (DNA): TGTGCCAGTCAAATCGGGGTGTTCGAGCAGTACTTC. The encoded protein is CASQIGVFEQYF.